This T cell receptor (beta chain) was identified during a study of blood T cell repertoires in COVID-19. The ends were cut back, 5 bases at V and 1 base at J, with 8 bases in the middle. In germline, CDR1 is LNHDA, CDR2 SQIVND (reference sequence). The CDR3 covers 13 residues. Sequencing was performed with immunoSEQ multiplex PCR; in TCRdb, only in-frame clones are kept and a portion is missing. The profile shows roughly 500,000 clones, around 89% of them singletons. Sequences were obtained from PBMCs or T cells enriched from blood (not recorded which). The receptor was derived from a woman aged 40 to 50 who had recovered from COVID-19. The V gene is TRBV19, the J gene TRBJ1-1, with a weak D call TRBD1 (6 bases). CDR3 sequence: CASSPTGNTEAFF. The CDR3 nucleotides read TGTGCCAGTAGTCCGACAGGGAACACTGAAGCTTTCTTT.